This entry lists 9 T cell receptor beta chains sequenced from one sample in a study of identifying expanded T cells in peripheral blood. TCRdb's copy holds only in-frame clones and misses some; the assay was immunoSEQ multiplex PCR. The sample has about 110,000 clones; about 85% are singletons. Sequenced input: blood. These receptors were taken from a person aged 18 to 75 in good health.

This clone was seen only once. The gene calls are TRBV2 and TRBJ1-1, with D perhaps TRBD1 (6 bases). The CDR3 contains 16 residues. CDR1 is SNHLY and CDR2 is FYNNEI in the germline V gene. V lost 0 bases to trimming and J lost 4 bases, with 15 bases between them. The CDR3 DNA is TGTGCCAGCAGTGAAGCGCTACTGGGGGACACCACTGAAGCTTTCTTT. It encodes CASSEALLGDTTEAFF.

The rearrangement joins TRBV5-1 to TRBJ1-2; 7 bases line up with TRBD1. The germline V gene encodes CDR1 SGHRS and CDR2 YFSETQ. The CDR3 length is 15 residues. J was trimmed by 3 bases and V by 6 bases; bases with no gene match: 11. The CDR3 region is CASTSYTGTDYGYTF. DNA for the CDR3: TGCGCCAGCACCTCCTATACCGGGACAGACTATGGCTACACCTTC.

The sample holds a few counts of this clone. The CDR3 sequence: CASSHPPTGGSYEQYF. In DNA form, the CDR3 reads TGTGCCAGCAGCCACCCCCCAACAGGGGGCTCCTACGAGCAGTACTTC. J is TRBJ2-7 and V is TRBV7-2; 8 nucleotides match TRBD1. This CDR3 region has 16 residues. From germline, CDR1 is SGHTA and CDR2 FQGNSA. V trimming: 5 bases; J trimming: 0 bases; junction bases outside the gene matches: 9. Using reference TRBV7-2 and TRBJ2-7 for the parts outside the CDR3, the full variable domain is GAGVSQSPSNKVTEKGKDVELRCDPISGHTALYWYRQSLGQGLEFLIYFQGNSAPDKSGLPSDRFSAERTGGSVSTLTIQRTQQEDSAVYLCASSHPPTGGSYEQYFGPGTRLTVT.

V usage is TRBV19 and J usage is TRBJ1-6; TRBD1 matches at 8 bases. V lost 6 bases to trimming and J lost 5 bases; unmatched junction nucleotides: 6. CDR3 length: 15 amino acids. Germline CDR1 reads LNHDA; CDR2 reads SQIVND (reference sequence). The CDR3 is CASSNDRGHNSPLHF. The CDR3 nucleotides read TGTGCCAGTAGCAATGACAGGGGCCATAATTCACCCCTCCACTTT.

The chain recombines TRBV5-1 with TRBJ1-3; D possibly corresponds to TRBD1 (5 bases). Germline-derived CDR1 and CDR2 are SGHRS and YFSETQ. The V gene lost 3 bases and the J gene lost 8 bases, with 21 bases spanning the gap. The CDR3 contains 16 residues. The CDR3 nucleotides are TGCGCCAGCAGCTGGGGGGACCGCGCGAGGCGAGACACCATATATTTT. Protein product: CASSWGDRARRDTIYF.

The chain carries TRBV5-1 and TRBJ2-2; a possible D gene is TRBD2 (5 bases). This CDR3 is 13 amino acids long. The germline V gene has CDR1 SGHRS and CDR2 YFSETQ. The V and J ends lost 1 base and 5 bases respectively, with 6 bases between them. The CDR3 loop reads CASSLRETGELFF. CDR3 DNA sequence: TGCGCCAGCAGCTTGAGGGAGACCGGGGAGCTGTTTTTT.

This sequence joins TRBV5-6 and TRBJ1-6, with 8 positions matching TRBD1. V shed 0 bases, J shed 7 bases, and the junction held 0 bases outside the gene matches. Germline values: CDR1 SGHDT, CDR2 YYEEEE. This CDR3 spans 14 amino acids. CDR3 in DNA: TGTGCCAGCAGCTTGGACAGGGGGAATTCACCCCTCCACTTT. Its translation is CASSLDRGNSPLHF.

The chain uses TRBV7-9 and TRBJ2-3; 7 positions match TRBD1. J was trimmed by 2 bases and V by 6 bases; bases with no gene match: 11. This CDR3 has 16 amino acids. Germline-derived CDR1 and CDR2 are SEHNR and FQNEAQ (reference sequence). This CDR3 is CASSYTRDSVTDTQYF. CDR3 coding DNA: TGTGCCAGCAGTTACACCCGGGACAGCGTCACAGATACGCAGTATTTT.

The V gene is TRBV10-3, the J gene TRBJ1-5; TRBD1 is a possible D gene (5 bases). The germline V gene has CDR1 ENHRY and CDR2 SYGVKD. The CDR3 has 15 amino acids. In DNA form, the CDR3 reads TGTGCTACAAGAAACCAGGGAGAAAGCAATCAGCCCCAGCATTTT. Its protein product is CATRNQGESNQPQHF.